This entry lists 10 T cell receptor beta chains sequenced from one sample in a study of blood T cells in healthy people across ages. A second PCR, run for roughly 7 to 12 cycles, used a sample-barcoded 5' primer plus a J-beta primer mix. TCRdb reanalysed the 5' RACE reads using MiXCR and keeps one entry per CDR3 protein. The data contain 2 million or so distinct CDR3 sequences, roughly 49% of them singletons. Sequenced: blood. These TCRs come from a middle-aged woman in good health.

V gene TRBV20-1 combines with J gene TRBJ2-7; possibly TRBD1 for D (6 bases). Trimming left V 0 bases short and J 2 bases short, with 14 bases between. Germline assignment: CDR1 DFQATT and CDR2 SNEGSKA (reference sequence). The CDR3 length is 15 residues. CDR3 DNA sequence: TGCAGTGCTAGAGATCTCCAGGGGATCCCCTACGAGCAGTACTTC. Its translation: CSARDLQGIPYEQYF.

As regards this clonotype: A junction boundary mismatches the germline segment, possibly from a read error. V gene TRBV9 combines with J gene TRBJ2-6; D unresolved. The CDR3 has 17 residues. CDR1 is SGDLS and CDR2 is YYNGEE in the germline V gene. The DNA of the CDR3 is TGTGCCAGCAGCGTAGTGGGGAAGATCTCTGGGACCAACGTCCTGACTTTC. Its protein product is CASSVVGKISGTNVLTF.

The gene calls are TRBV29-1 and TRBJ2-1; 8 bases match TRBD2. The CDR3 is 15 amino acids. V was clipped by 5 bases and J by 2 bases; unmatched bases: 8. Germline CDR1 reads SQVTM; CDR2 reads ANQGSEA. The DNA for the CDR3 is TGCAGCGTTCCGGGGGGGCGGGGGCCCTACAATGAGCAGTTCTTC. Translated: CSVPGGRGPYNEQFF.

This clonotype has just one count. The rearrangement joins TRBV5-1 to TRBJ2-3, with D perhaps matching TRBD1 (5 bases). Deletions cut 2 bases from V and 1 base from J, with 11 bases between. Germline V gives CDR1 SGHRS, CDR2 YFSETQ. The CDR3 has 15 amino acids. The CDR3: CASSFQGSGTDTQYF. In DNA, the CDR3 is TGCGCCAGCAGCTTTCAGGGATCGGGCACAGATACGCAGTATTTT.

The J gene is TRBJ1-5, the V gene TRBV5-1; D is uncertain. This CDR3 spans 15 amino acids. The germline V and J ends were trimmed by 5 bases and 0 bases, with 12 bases remaining between them. CDR1 SGHRS and CDR2 YFSETQ come from the germline V gene. Written as DNA, the CDR3 is TGCGCCAGCAGAAGGGCTCTCGATAGCAATCAGCCCCAGCATTTT. It encodes CASRRALDSNQPQHF.

This clonotype appeared once. The J gene is TRBJ2-4, the V gene TRBV5-5; TRBD1 aligns across 8 bases. The length of the CDR3 is 16 residues. CDR1 is SGHKS and CDR2 is YYEKEE in the germline V gene (reference sequence). The J segment lost 8 bases and the V segment lost 3 bases, leaving 13 bases of the junction unmatched. CDR3 in amino acids: CASSSRTGREDYIQYF. CDR3 in DNA: TGTGCCAGCAGCTCCCGGACAGGGAGAGAGGATTACATTCAGTACTTC.

The gene calls are TRBV20-1 and TRBJ2-4; TRBD2 matches at 7 bases. J was trimmed by 13 bases and V by 3 bases; bases with no gene match: 18. Germline lookup yields CDR1 DFQATT and CDR2 SNEGSKA (reference sequence). The CDR3 contains 15 residues. CDR3 sequence reads: CSARGTGLTLLAQYF. The CDR3 DNA follows: TGCAGTGCTAGGGGGACGGGACTAACCCTCCTTGCGCAGTACTTC.

This clonotype was detected a few times. V and J are TRBV10-3 and TRBJ2-5, with D uncertain. Per germline, CDR1 ENHRY and CDR2 SYGVKD. The CDR3 runs to 12 residues. Trimming removed 5 bases at V and 2 bases at J, with 6 bases between. The CDR3 is CAISLGQETQYF. In nucleotides, the CDR3 is TGTGCCATCAGTCTGGGTCAAGAGACCCAGTACTTC.

This clonotype has only a few counts. The rearrangement uses TRBV11-2 and TRBJ2-3; the match to TRBD2 covers 8 bases. CDR1 SGHAT and CDR2 FQNNGV come from the germline V gene. J gave up 8 bases and V 6 bases, and 19 bases lay outside the gene matches. The CDR3 runs to 17 residues. The CDR3 loop reads CASRIPGGGGTSGTQYF. For the CDR3, the DNA is TGTGCCAGCAGAATTCCTGGGGGCGGGGGGACCTCCGGTACGCAGTATTTT.

The V gene is TRBV29-1, the J gene TRBJ2-7; D is perhaps TRBD1 (5 bases). Trimming removed 1 base at V and 6 bases at J, with 13 bases between. This CDR3 contains 13 residues. Per the germline V gene, CDR1 is SQVTM and CDR2 is ANQGSEA. The CDR3 loop reads CSVEGTPGFEQYF. As DNA, the CDR3 is TGCAGCGTTGAAGGGACCCCAGGGTTCGAGCAGTACTTC.